This TCR beta chain was captured in a study of blood T cell repertoires in COVID-19. The overall study: COVID-19 samples, acute and convalescent, were from the United States, Italy and Spain. T cells, B-cell-depleted T cells, or PBMCs supplied cDNA or gDNA.

Germline CDR1 is LGHDT and CDR2 is YNNKEL (reference sequence). The CDR3 totals 14 residues. V was pared by 4 bases and J by 0 bases, with 10 bases between. In the study's own analysis: The authors estimated nucleated cell counts from reference gene primer amplification. Repertoires were generated with immunoSEQ multiplex PCR, while TCRdb's copy carries only in-frame clones and drops some. The V and J calls and clone size come from that table; D and trimming were worked out from the DNA. The sample carries tens of thousands of clones, more than 85% recorded once. The sequence came from a man older than 75 in a cohort sampled during active COVID-19. The chain joins TRBV3-1 (or the pseudogene TRBV3-2) to TRBJ2-7, with D perhaps matching TRBD1 (5 bases). The sequencing sample was made of peripheral blood. CDR3 bases: TGTGCCAGCAGCCCCTACAGGAACTCCTACGAGCAGTACTTC. The encoded protein is CASSPYRNSYEQYF.